The rows below give T cell receptor beta chains drawn from one sample of a study of blood T cell repertoires in COVID-19. Some clones are missing from TCRdb's copy, which holds only in-frame ones; the method was immunoSEQ multiplex PCR. The sample records tens of thousands of clones, around 90% being singletons. Sequencing was done on a sample of peripheral blood. The receptors derive from a man in his sixties with COVID-19, enrolled during active disease. CDR3s include the opening cysteine and the closing phenylalanine or tryptophan.

J gene	V gene	CDR3 length	CDR3 protein
TRBJ2-1	TRBV4-1	17	CASSQDRAAGNYNEQFF
TRBJ2-7	TRBV11-2	13	CASRLASRDGQYF
TRBJ2-1	TRBV27	19	CASSRRGGARVTGANEQFF
TRBJ1-1	TRBV9	15	CASSVGYGRGTEAFF
TRBJ1-5	TRBV19	15	CASTDRDRRSQPQHF
TRBJ2-1	TRBV4-3	16	CASSQDLDREYNEQFF
TRBJ2-7	TRBV7-2	15	CASSQTGDSSYEQYF
TRBJ1-1	TRBV6-5	13	CASSGSLGAEAFF
TRBJ1-2	TRBV27	13	CASATGGAGGYTF
TRBJ2-1	TRBV5-1	15	CASSLDGRAGNEQFF
TRBJ2-2	TRBV5-1	15	CASTQTGTNTGELFF
TRBJ1-3	TRBV5-1	15	CASSLYGVSGNTIYF
TRBJ1-6	TRBV27	14	CASSFRDSGSPLHF
TRBJ2-1	TRBV3-1/TRBV3-2	14	CASARGGGGNEQFF
TRBJ1-1	TRBV2	15	CARARGSGGIAEAFF
TRBJ1-3	TRBV7-8	15	CASSPHRSSGNTIYF
TRBJ2-7	TRBV25-1	15	CASSDRSGGSYEQYF
TRBJ1-6	TRBV21-1	15	CASSKVQGPYSPLHF
TRBJ1-4	TRBV2	13	CASNRNFNEKLFF
TRBJ2-1	TRBV9	15	CASSVTRTTYNEQFF
TRBJ1-5	TRBV6-5	14	CASAYGGSGQPQHF
TRBJ2-7	TRBV14	14	CASSQERHFYEQYF
TRBJ2-7	TRBV5-8	13	CASSLTTRAVQYF
TRBJ2-1	TRBV9	16	CASSPGLAGGVNEQFF
TRBJ2-1	TRBV7-3	13	CASSPRTVNEQFF
TRBJ2-7	TRBV6-1	13	CASSERETYEQYF
TRBJ1-4	TRBV11-3	14	CASSPLGQYEKLFF
TRBJ2-3	TRBV5-5	14	CASSPTRSQDTQYF
TRBJ1-3	TRBV3-1/TRBV3-2	14	CASSLGARGNTIYF
TRBJ2-7	TRBV6-6	15	CASSYVSLATYEQYF
TRBJ2-1	TRBV24-1	13	CATSVSSYNEQFF
TRBJ1-3	TRBV7-9	15	CASSLGAASGNTIYF
TRBJ1-2	TRBV19	11	CASSIDYGYTF
TRBJ2-1	TRBV28	13	CASTLNRRGEQFF
TRBJ2-7	TRBV7-2	14	CASSPYRYSYEQYF
TRBJ2-4	TRBV9	14	CASSPGRAGNIQYF
TRBJ2-5	TRBV9	15	CASSPGLAGDWSLHF
TRBJ1-1	TRBV29-1	15	CSVGWYGGVNTEAFF
TRBJ2-7	TRBV5-8	15	CASSFGTYSSYEQYF
TRBJ2-1	TRBV9	14	CASSVVESYNEQFF
TRBJ1-6	TRBV27	14	CASSSSHRGSPLHF
TRBJ2-7	TRBV19	17	CASSPPEDSVGGYEQYF
TRBJ1-2	TRBV10-3	13	CAIKIQTEYGYTF
TRBJ2-1	TRBV10-3	15	CAIGLSGRPPNEQFF
TRBJ1-1	TRBV2	15	CASSGSRGGWTEAFF
TRBJ2-7	TRBV6-2/TRBV6-3	15	CASSTPGAGVGEQYF
TRBJ2-2	TRBV10-1	16	CASSALAGGLAGELFF
TRBJ1-2	TRBV18	15	CASSPNTDRGPLCTF
TRBJ1-3	TRBV5-4	15	CASSSMTGGGNTIYF
TRBJ2-1	TRBV4-2	16	CASSQVRGTSYNEQFF